This T cell receptor (beta chain) is from a study of T cell repertoires in cytomegalovirus infection (dated by TCRdb to between 2019 and 2020). Broadly, across the study: The HLA type of each donor mattered for the analysis, because public TCR beta signatures pointed to carriage of CMV infection along with the matching HLA type. Study-wide findings and limitations: The ex vivo response was dominated by HLA-C-restricted CMV-specific TCR beta clonotypes, and the single most frequent clonotype in two of eight donors was supplied by these HLA-C-restricted clonotypes. Carriers of CMV infection plus the relevant HLA type were discriminated by the cumulative frequency of public TCR beta family members in the study cohort and in an independent roughly 340-donor cohort.

Trimming leaves V shorter by 6 bases and J shorter by 3 bases, with the junction holding 6 bases beyond the gene matches. From the cysteine through the phenylalanine, the CDR3 covers 15 amino acids. Just CDR3 DNA is preserved here, 45 bases in frame from base 1. CDR1 and CDR2, looked up from the germline V gene (reference sequence), are MNHNY and SVGAGI. This clonotype occurred a few times. Its specific antigen is unknown. No base quality information exists; no much larger clone differs at one position. Data came from an Illumina HiSeq 1500. TCRdb cleaned the public reads at Q25 with fastp, built clones with MiXCR and kept in-frame beta chains. Entries that share a CDR3 protein sequence are merged under the most common genes and DNA. For this sample there are about 46,000 distinct CDR3 sequences; around 20% appear just once. The top ten hold around 20% of the sample.

What was sequenced was PBMCs, sequenced either directly or after in vitro stimulation (not recorded which). The receptor was derived from a human donor in good health (CMV status not recorded). Some clones in this sample may be carry-over from other donors' samples. The rearrangement combines TRBV6-6 with TRBJ2-1, with 9 junctional bases fitting TRBD1. The nucleotides are TGTGCCAGCAGAATTACGACAGGGGGCTACAATGAGCAGTTCTTC. This codes for CASRITTGGYNEQFF.